A single sample gave rise to the 24 T cell receptor beta chains below, sequenced in a study of CD4 T cells in relation to SARS-CoV-2 and coronaviruses. The data were produced by immunoSEQ multiplex PCR, yet TCRdb's version contains in-frame clones alone and is incomplete. The data contain more than 30,000 clones, roughly 85% of them singletons. Material for sequencing was memory CD4+ T cells from PBMCs. The receptors originated from an adult with COVID-19.

This clone showed up just once. This sequence joins TRBV30 and TRBJ1-6; a possible D gene is TRBD1 (5 bases). The CDR3 runs to 14 residues. The germline V gene encodes CDR1 GTSNPN and CDR2 SVGIG (reference sequence). Trimming stripped 8 bases from V and 0 bases from J, with 11 bases between. The CDR3, as DNA: TGTGCCATGGGGGAGAGCTCCTATAATTCACCCCTCCACTTT. Protein sequence: CAMGESSYNSPLHF.

V is TRBV15 and J is TRBJ1-2, with D uncertain. This CDR3 is built from 16 residues. Germline CDR1 is LNHNV and CDR2 is YYDKDF (reference sequence). Trimming removed 0 bases at V and 3 bases at J, with 14 bases between. CDR3: CATSREYILSDYGYTF. The DNA of the CDR3 is TGTGCCACCAGCAGAGAGTACATCCTCTCCGACTATGGCTACACCTTC.

This clone came up once. The V gene is TRBV27, the J gene TRBJ1-2; D is undetermined. CDR1 MNHEY and CDR2 SMNVEV come from the germline V gene (reference sequence). Between the trimmed V and J ends, which lost 5 bases and 1 base, there was a span of 14 bases. This CDR3 is built from 15 residues. The CDR3, as DNA: TGTGCCAGCAGTCCCTTTAGTGGCATTAACTATGGCTACACCTTC. Protein sequence: CASSPFSGINYGYTF.

V and J are TRBV4-2 and TRBJ2-1, with TRBD2 identical over 11 bases. The germline CDR1 and CDR2 sequences are LGHNA and YNFKEQ. The CDR3 runs to 14 residues. After removal of 2 bases from V and 7 bases from J, the junction contained 1 base not matched to a gene. The CDR3 reads CASSQSSGRNEQFF. The DNA of the CDR3 is TGTGCCAGCAGCCAATCTAGCGGGAGGAATGAGCAGTTCTTC.

The V gene is TRBV5-5, the J gene TRBJ1-5; no definite D call. In germline, CDR1 is SGHKS, CDR2 YYEKEE (reference sequence). V was trimmed by 2 bases and J by 7 bases, leaving 10 bases between them. This CDR3 comprises 13 residues. CDR3 DNA: TGTGCCAGCAGCTTTGGGGTCGGCCAGCCCCAGCATTTT. It yields the protein CASSFGVGQPQHF.

This clone was seen only a few times. The chain recombines TRBV28 with TRBJ1-1; D uncertain. Trimming pared 7 bases from V and 5 bases from J, leaving 11 bases between. The CDR3 is made up of 12 amino acids. Germline CDR1 reads MDHEN; CDR2 reads SYDVKM. For the CDR3, the DNA is TGTGCCAGCAAAAGGGTACGTACTGAAGCTTTCTTT. It is translated as CASKRVRTEAFF.

The table lists this clone with a few counts. The rearrangement uses TRBV5-1 and TRBJ1-1; TRBD1 matches 11 bases. Germline V CDR1 and CDR2: SGHRS, YFSETQ. This CDR3 region has 16 residues. Unmatched junction bases numbered 4, after V lost 3 bases and J lost 0 bases. The chain's CDR3 is CASSWTGGLMNTEAFF. As DNA, the CDR3 is TGCGCCAGCAGCTGGACAGGGGGCCTAATGAACACTGAAGCTTTCTTT. The whole variable domain, filled in from reference TRBV5-1 and TRBJ1-1, reads KAGVTQTPRYLIKTRGQQVTLSCSPISGHRSVSWYQQTPGQGLQFLFEYFSETQRNKGNFPGRFSGRQFSNSRSEMNVSTLELGDSALYLCASSWTGGLMNTEAFFGQGTRLTVV.

The J gene is TRBJ2-3, the V gene TRBV7-2; 14 nucleotides line up with TRBD2. The V and J ends lost 5 bases and 4 bases, in that order; junction bases with no gene match: 11. The V gene's germline CDR1 is SGHTA and CDR2 FQGNSA. CDR3 length: 18 amino acids. The CDR3 here is CASSRKLGTSGRPDTQYF. The DNA for the CDR3 is TGTGCCAGCAGCCGGAAACTAGGGACTAGCGGGAGACCAGATACGCAGTATTTT.

V and J are TRBV5-1 and TRBJ1-2, with 9 nucleotides matching TRBD1. The length of the CDR3 is 15 residues. The ends lost 0 bases at V and 4 bases at J; junction bases unmatched: 4. The germline gives CDR1 SGHRS, CDR2 YFSETQ. The CDR3 bases are TGCGCCAGCAGCTTGGCGGGACAGGGCAGCTATGGCTACACCTTC. Residues: CASSLAGQGSYGYTF.

The chain is built from TRBV29-1 and TRBJ2-7; the D is unclear. This CDR3 comprises 13 residues. Germline lookup yields CDR1 SQVTM and CDR2 ANQGSEA. V was clipped by 4 bases and J by 0 bases, with 10 bases between them. The CDR3 protein is CSVVPRSSYEQYF. The CDR3 DNA reads as TGCAGCGTTGTTCCGCGAAGCTCCTACGAGCAGTACTTC.

The rearrangement uses TRBV5-1 and TRBJ2-7, with D perhaps given as TRBD1 or TRBD2 (5 bases each). The CDR3 totals 14 residues. Trimming removed 4 bases from V and 7 bases from J, with 18 bases in between. Germline CDR1 is SGHRS and CDR2 is YFSETQ. The CDR3 nucleotides read TGCGCCAGCAGCCGCCGGGACGGCCCCCGGGAGCAGTACTTC. Residues: CASSRRDGPREQYF. Variable domain in full (rest from reference TRBV5-1 and TRBJ2-7): KAGVTQTPRYLIKTRGQQVTLSCSPISGHRSVSWYQQTPGQGLQFLFEYFSETQRNKGNFPGRFSGRQFSNSRSEMNVSTLELGDSALYLCASSRRDGPREQYFGPGTRLTVT.

The chain is built from TRBV6-6 and TRBJ2-7, with D perhaps matching TRBD2 (6 bases). Germline V gives CDR1 MNHNY, CDR2 SVGAGI (reference sequence). The CDR3 length is 15 residues. Trimming removed 0 bases at V and 3 bases at J, with 12 bases between. The CDR3 here is CASSYSRLDSYEQYF. CDR3 sequence (DNA): TGTGCCAGCAGTTACTCGAGACTAGATAGCTACGAGCAGTACTTC.

The rearrangement uses TRBV19 and TRBJ2-6; no firm D call. The V end was cut by 4 bases, the J end by 0 bases, with 13 bases between. The CDR3 is 17 residues long. Germline-derived CDR1 and CDR2 are LNHDA and SQIVND (reference sequence). Here the CDR3 reads CASSTRARDSGANVLTF. CDR3 nucleotide sequence: TGTGCCAGTAGTACCCGGGCGCGCGACTCTGGGGCCAACGTCCTGACTTTC. The complete variable domain, with remaining parts taken from reference TRBV19 and TRBJ2-6, reads DGGITQSPKYLFRKEGQNVTLSCEQNLNHDAMYWYRQDPGQGLRLIYYSQIVNDFQKGDIAEGYSVSREKKESFPLTVTSAQKNPTAFYLCASSTRARDSGANVLTFGAGSRLTVL.

This clone showed up just once. The V call is TRBV4-2, the J call TRBJ2-5; weak D call: TRBD1 (6 bases). Germline CDR1 and CDR2: LGHNA and YNFKEQ. V was pared by 2 bases and J by 0 bases, with 16 bases between. The CDR3 is made up of 17 amino acids. The CDR3 coding sequence is TGTGCCAGCAGCCAATTTCAGGGGCGTGAGAACCAAGAGACCCAGTACTTC. The encoded protein is CASSQFQGRENQETQYF.

The gene calls are TRBV4-2 and TRBJ2-1, with 7 bases aligning to TRBD2. The CDR3 runs 16 residues. Germline-derived CDR1 and CDR2 are LGHNA and YNFKEQ. V lost 0 bases to trimming and J lost 5 bases; unmatched junction nucleotides: 7. The CDR3 bases are TGTGCCAGCAGCCAAGATAATCCAGCGGGGAACAATGAGCAGTTCTTC. Encoded protein: CASSQDNPAGNNEQFF.

This rearrangement joins TRBV18 to TRBJ2-7; D may be TRBD2 (6 bases). The CDR3 extends over 14 amino acids. Germline-derived CDR1 and CDR2 are KGHSH and LQKENI. V was pared by 6 bases and J by 3 bases, with 15 bases between. Here the CDR3 reads CASSQGSGSYEQYF. CDR3 coding DNA: TGTGCCAGCTCCCAGGGTTCCGGGAGCTACGAGCAGTACTTC.

V is TRBV5-1 and J is TRBJ2-7; 7 bases align to TRBD1. The trim removed 4 bases at V and 2 bases at J, leaving 6 bases unmatched. The CDR3 has 14 residues. Germline CDR1 SGHRS, CDR2 YFSETQ. The CDR3 loop is CASSAGGQTYEQYF. As DNA, the CDR3 is TGCGCCAGCAGCGCAGGGGGACAGACCTACGAGCAGTACTTC.

The chain is built from TRBV4-3 and TRBJ2-1, with D hard to call. Trimming stripped 0 bases from V and 1 base from J, with 16 bases between. Germline V CDR1 and CDR2: LGHNA, YSLEER. CDR3 length: 18 residues. Written as DNA, the CDR3 is TGCGCCAGCAGCCAAGATTACCCAGGTCTACTTTCCTACAATGAGCAGTTCTTC. Translating it yields CASSQDYPGLLSYNEQFF.

The chain employs TRBV14 and TRBJ1-1; D not resolved. The CDR3 has 12 residues. Trimming stripped 3 bases from V and 10 bases from J, with 12 bases between. Germline V CDR1 and CDR2: SGHDN, FVKESK. The CDR3 nucleotides read TGTGCCAGCAGCCAGACGCAATGGGTAGCTTTCTTT. Translated, it gives CASSQTQWVAFF. Variable domain in full (rest from reference TRBV14 and TRBJ1-1): EAGVTQFPSHSVIEKGQTVTLRCDPISGHDNLYWYRRVMGKEIKFLLHFVKESKQDESGMPNNRFLAERTGGTYSTLKVQPAELEDSGVYFCASSQTQWVAFFGQGTRLTVV.

This sequence joins TRBV27 and TRBJ2-7; weak D call: TRBD1 (6 bases). Germline lookup yields CDR1 MNHEY and CDR2 SMNVEV (reference sequence). V lost 0 bases, J lost 6 bases, and 15 bases lay in between. This CDR3 has 15 residues. The CDR3 sequence is CASSLSWGLGREQYF. The CDR3 bases are TGTGCCAGCAGTTTATCATGGGGGCTCGGGCGCGAGCAGTACTTC.

This clone came up once. The chain joins TRBV28 to TRBJ2-5; TRBD2 agrees at 8 bases. CDR1 MDHEN and CDR2 SYDVKM come from the germline V gene. Unmatched junction bases numbered 12, after V lost 6 bases and J lost 9 bases. This CDR3 has 14 amino acids. The CDR3, as DNA: TGTGCCAGCAGACTAGCGGAGCCGTTGGGGTCCCAGTACTTC. Protein product: CASRLAEPLGSQYF.

The J gene is TRBJ2-1, the V gene TRBV28; 7 bases are shared with TRBD2. The CDR3 length is 15 residues. CDR1 MDHEN and CDR2 SYDVKM come from the germline V gene. V lost 3 bases, J lost 8 bases, and 10 bases stayed unmatched. The chain's CDR3 is CASSFLGEGHDEQFF. CDR3 DNA sequence: TGTGCCAGCAGTTTCTTGGGGGAGGGCCACGATGAGCAGTTCTTC.

The chain recombines TRBV28 with TRBJ1-5; D perhaps matches TRBD1 (6 bases). CDR3 length equals 15 residues. Trimming cost V 10 bases and J 4 bases, with 20 bases left between them. In germline, CDR1 is MDHEN, CDR2 SYDVKM. The CDR3 loop reads CATYSLGGGNQPQHF. For the CDR3, the DNA is TGTGCCACCTATTCTTTGGGGGGCGGAAATCAGCCCCAGCATTTT.

The genes are TRBV2 and TRBJ2-5; 12 bases are a match to TRBD2. Germline V gives CDR1 SNHLY, CDR2 FYNNEI. This CDR3 has 14 amino acids. The ends lost 4 bases at V and 5 bases at J; junction bases unmatched: 2. CDR3 sequence (DNA): TGTGCCAGCAGTGCTAGCGGGAGGGTGGAGACCCAGTACTTC. Its translation is CASSASGRVETQYF.